This is a list of T cell receptor beta chains from one sample in a study of blood T cell repertoires in COVID-19. The method was immunoSEQ multiplex PCR; TCRdb's version includes in-frame clones alone and lacks a portion of them. The sample has more than 300,000 clones; more than 90% are singletons. The sequenced sample consisted of PBMCs or T cells enriched from blood (not recorded which). These TCRs come from a woman under 40 who had recovered from COVID-19. Both conserved end residues are part of each CDR3. D genes are given only for firm matches. Clone size is not always given. Where it is, it says once, few, many or a class for expanded clones.

>NA|NA|TRBV9|14|TRBJ2-7
CASSPRTGIGEQYF
TGTGCCAGCAGCCCGAGGACCGGGATAGGGGAGCAGTACTTC
>NA|NA|TRBV12-3/TRBV12-4|13|TRBJ2-2
CASSLGRRGELFF
TGTGCCAGCAGTTTGGGGCGGCGCGGGGAGCTGTTTTTT
>NA|TRBD2|TRBV5-1|17|TRBJ2-1
CASSLTAWTSGNNEQFF
TGCGCCAGCAGCTTGACGGCATGGACTAGCGGGAACAATGAGCAGTTCTTC
>NA|TRBD1|TRBV5-1|16|TRBJ2-3
CASSSRTGLLVGTQYF
TGCGCCAGCAGCTCTAGGACAGGTCTCCTTGTGGGTACGCAGTATTTT
>NA|NA|TRBV4-2|12|TRBJ1-1
CASSQDVGVAFF
TGTGCCAGCAGCCAAGATGTAGGGGTAGCTTTCTTT
>NA|NA|TRBV19|13|TRBJ1-2
CASSIGDYYGYTF
TGTGCCAGTAGTATAGGCGATTACTATGGCTACACCTTC
>NA|TRBD2|TRBV3-1/TRBV3-2|12|TRBJ2-1
CASSRAGAEQFF
TGTGCCAGCAGCCGGGCGGGAGCTGAGCAGTTCTTC
>NA|TRBD1|TRBV7-8|18|TRBJ1-1
CASSLVPGQGDYGTEAFF
TGTGCCAGCAGCTTGGTTCCGGGACAGGGGGACTATGGCACTGAAGCTTTCTTT
>NA|NA|TRBV15|16|TRBJ2-7
CATSRDRGASLYEQYF
TGTGCCACCAGCAGAGATCGTGGGGCATCTCTCTACGAGCAGTACTTC
>NA|TRBD2|TRBV7-2|15|TRBJ2-1
CASSAPSGELNEQFF
TGTGCCAGCAGCGCCCCTAGCGGGGAACTTAATGAGCAGTTCTTC
>NA|NA|TRBV12-3/TRBV12-4|13|TRBJ1-5
CASSGGSNQPQHF
TGTGCCAGCAGTGGGGGCTCCAATCAGCCCCAGCATTTT
>NA|TRBD1|TRBV19|15|TRBJ2-7
CASRGPGQGSYEQYF
TGTGCCAGTAGGGGACCGGGACAGGGGAGCTACGAGCAGTACTTC
>NA|NA|TRBV4-1|14|TRBJ2-3
CASSQALRTDTQYF
TGCGCCAGCAGCCAAGCTCTTCGCACAGATACGCAGTATTTT
>NA|TRBD2|TRBV19|15|TRBJ2-5
CASRRTSGGQETQYF
TGTGCCAGTAGAAGGACTAGCGGGGGCCAAGAGACCCAGTACTTC
>NA|TRBD2|TRBV5-1|17|TRBJ2-3
CASSLGGVAGGADTQYF
TGCGCCAGCAGCTTGGGGGGTGTAGCGGGAGGAGCAGATACGCAGTATTTT
>once|NA|TRBV6-5|14|TRBJ1-2
CASSYTQENYGYTF
TGTGCCAGCAGTTACACCCAGGAAAACTATGGCTACACCTTC
>NA|TRBD2|TRBV3-1/TRBV3-2|14|TRBJ2-4
CASSPRGGSNIQYF
TGTGCCAGCAGCCCCCGCGGGGGATCAAACATTCAGTACTTC
>NA|TRBD2|TRBV9|16|TRBJ2-1
CASSVGSGITYNEQFF
TGTGCCAGCAGCGTAGGAAGCGGGATCACCTACAATGAGCAGTTCTTC